Each of the 7 T cell receptor beta chains below was sequenced from the same sample in a study of human T cells and chemical hapten exposure. The time point: patch test 2, 6 weeks after DPC sensitization. The treatment: therapeutic diphenylcyclopropenone sensitization with weekly scalp DPC. TCRdb independently ran MiXCR on the RACE reads; one entry per CDR3 protein. The sample lists around 360,000 distinct CDR3 sequences, about 6% occurring once. The source was whole blood, collected in connection with sensitization to the hapten diphenylcyclopropenone (DPC). These receptors were collected from a woman aged 18-30 years with alopecia areata. Some clones in this sample may be carry-over from other donors' samples.

Here the CDR3 reads CASMGTRTDTQYF. The CDR3 DNA sequence: TGTGCCAGCATGGGAACCAGGACAGATACGCAGTATTTT. The chain uses TRBV27 and TRBJ2-3; D is uncertain. The V gene lost 7 bases and the J gene lost 3 bases, with 11 bases spanning the gap. Germline CDR1 reads MNHEY; CDR2 reads SMNVEV (reference sequence). The CDR3 runs 13 residues.

This clonotype was observed a handful of times. V usage is TRBV6-8 and J usage is TRBJ2-2, with D perhaps TRBD2 (7 bases). This CDR3 region has 15 residues. From germline, CDR1 is MNHGY and CDR2 SAAAGT. V was clipped by 4 bases and J by 4 bases, with 13 bases between them. This chain's CDR3 is CASSSRGAVTGELFF. The CDR3 region has the DNA TGTGCCAGCAGTTCCCGGGGGGCCGTCACCGGGGAGCTGTTTTTT.

The V and J genes are TRBV4-1 and TRBJ2-1; D assignment may be TRBD1 or TRBD2 (5 bases each). V lost 3 bases and J 9 bases, leaving 12 bases between the germline ends. The germline gives CDR1 MGHRA, CDR2 YSYEKL. The CDR3 is 13 residues long. The CDR3, as DNA: TGCGCCAGCAGCCATTTAGGGGCGGGTGAGCAGTTCTTC. Its protein product is CASSHLGAGEQFF.

The chain carries TRBV28 and TRBJ1-1; TRBD1 agrees at 7 bases. V trimming: 7 bases; J trimming: 9 bases; junction bases outside the gene matches: 11. The V gene's germline CDR1 is MDHEN and CDR2 SYDVKM. CDR3 length: 13 amino acids. The CDR3 DNA is TGTGCCAGCAAACTGGCGGGACAGAACCAAGCTTTCTTT. Residues: CASKLAGQNQAFF.

The CDR3 DNA is TGTGCCAGCAGTGACATCTTTCTTGGTTGGGAGCAGTACTTC. This gives the protein CASSDIFLGWEQYF. V gene TRBV6-1 combines with J gene TRBJ2-7; D not certain. Looked up from germline, CDR1 is MNHNS and CDR2 is SASEGT. There are 14 residues in the CDR3. Trimming removed 3 bases at V and 7 bases at J, with 16 bases between.

This clonotype was observed a few times. The chain has TRBV12-3 or TRBV12-4 and TRBJ1-6; a weak D match, TRBD1 (5 bases). V lost 9 bases, J lost 0 bases, and 15 bases lay in between. The CDR3 extends over 16 amino acids. The CDR3 here is CASLRGVGSYNSPLHF. The CDR3 bases are TGTGCCAGTCTGAGAGGGGTAGGCTCCTATAATTCACCCCTCCACTTT.

This clonotype was found many times. The chain joins TRBV4-2 to TRBJ1-6, with TRBD1 as a possible D gene (6 bases). Between the trimmed V and J ends, which lost 3 bases and 1 base, there was a span of 19 bases. Germline CDR1 and CDR2: LGHNA and YNFKEQ. This CDR3 is built from 19 residues. In nucleotides, the CDR3 is TGTGCCAGCAGCCAGCCAACCTTCACGACAGGATCCTATAATTCACCCCTCCACTTT. Translating gives CASSQPTFTTGSYNSPLHF.